This TCR beta chain was recovered during a study of identical twins. In this sample, this clonotype turned up a few times. The antigen remains unidentified. The authors used template switching to add a universal primer site and gave cDNA unique molecular identifiers. TCRdb ran MiXCR on the 5' RACE reads and lists one entry per CDR3 protein. The table records approximately 590,000 distinct CDR3 sequences, 9.6% of them present only once. Notes on the study in general: Partly confounded zero-insertion analyses could result from invariant MAIT and iNKT cells. Cross-sectional statistics underpinned the conclusions; the same donors were not followed.

Separately, the same data were catalogued under a study of yellow fever vaccine responses in identical twins.

Sequenced: PBMCs. This TCR derives from a woman between 18 and 30 years old in good health.

DNA for the CDR3: TGCAGTGCCAAAAGCTTGCGGGGGGAAACCCAAGAGACCCAGTACTTC. It translates to CSAKSLRGETQETQYF. J is TRBJ2-5 and V is TRBV20-1; 8 positions agree with TRBD2. Looked up from germline, CDR1 is DFQATT and CDR2 is SNEGSKA (reference sequence). J was trimmed by 1 base and V by 6 bases; bases with no gene match: 13. The CDR3 consists of 16 residues.